This T cell receptor (beta chain) was sequenced during a study of cytomegalovirus exposure and HLA in healthy donors. Study-wide points: As a later analysis showed, a missense DCLRE1C variant was linked to trimming of TCR beta V- and J-genes. In an earlier analysis, about 87% or about 30%: the productive usage of most TCR beta V segments.

Concerning this clone: Antigen unknown.

PCR amplification relied on 60 Vbeta primers (plus 13 Jbeta primers). The protocol was immunoSEQ multiplex PCR, while the TCRdb copy is restricted to in-frame clones and leaves out a portion. Its listing shows around 150,000 clones. What was sequenced was PBMCs. The clonotype was recovered from a middle-aged man in good health and CMV-seronegative.

The CDR3 nucleotides read TGTGCCAGCAGCTTTGGTGGGAGCTCCTACGAGCAGTACTTC. Protein: CASSFGGSSYEQYF. The chain couples TRBV7-2 to TRBJ2-7; TRBD2 is a possible D gene (5 bases). The CDR3 has 14 amino acids. The germline V gene has CDR1 SGHTA and CDR2 FQGNSA. Trimming removed 3 bases from V and 0 bases from J, with 9 bases in between.